This T cell receptor beta chain stems from a study of regulatory T cells in long-lasting Graves disease (TCRdb year 2021). For the wider study: Antithyroid drugs had been taken for less than 3 months by newly diagnosed Graves' disease patients. This study used TCR sequencing and RNA sequencing of peripheral blood to compare persistent Graves' disease patients against newly diagnosed Graves' disease patients. A total of around 35 samples underwent TCR sequencing, from about 13 patients with persistent Graves' disease and 20 patients with newly diagnosed Graves' disease. The study took place in China and was registered as a clinical trial. Study-level results and caveats: TRBV28, TRBJ1-2 and TRBJ2-5 were preferentially used in persistent disease, while TRBV20-1 and TRBJ2-1 were favored in newly diagnosed disease. Compared with newly diagnosed patients, persistent Graves' disease patients had lower TCR Shannon entropy and fewer highly expanded clones, which suggests clonal expansion. The authors acknowledged the small sample size as a limitation that may reduce accuracy. Only the TCR beta chain was sequenced and analyzed. The study examined only peripheral blood because the primary lesion, thyroid tissue, could not be accessed. More public clonotypes were shared among persistent patients (2,741) than among newly diagnosed patients (roughly 1,000).

The protocol used for the library was multiplex PCR. The sample was run on an Illumina HiSeq 4000. iRepertoire HTBI primers and Arm-PCR amplification of CDR3 regions were used to construct TCR beta libraries. Gel purification was performed on PCR products prior to sequencing. The source study handled its data this way. A total of 62 TRBV and 14 TRBJ segments were identified across samples and were used for gene usage analysis of CDR3 amino acid clonotypes. COPE and FqMerger were used to merge filtered high-quality paired reads into contigs. BLAST was used to align contigs to the IMGT TRBV, TRBD and TRBJ reference genes, and CDR3 was defined following IMGT. Any clonotype with a frequency above 0.1% was classified as a highly expanded clone. Shannon entropy served as the measure of repertoire diversity, while the Gini coefficient captured V-J evenness. Clonotypes shared by more than one individual were considered public. TCRdb reran the public reads through fastp at Q25 and MiXCR, keeping productive beta chains. Here each entry gathers all rows of one CDR3 protein and keeps the most common genes and DNA. TCRdb's processing, not the study's, gives the V and J calls here. This sample comprises about half a million distinct CDR3 sequences, 12% of them detected only once. Roughly 9.3% of the sample is taken by the ten largest.

The CDR3 has 15 amino acids, counting the end cysteine and phenylalanine. The DNA shown is the 45-base CDR3, in frame from base 1. CDR1 and CDR2 are read off the germline V gene (reference sequence) as LGHDT and YNNKEL. Points on this clonotype: Its antigen specificity is not known. Base quality data are lacking; no much larger clone is found one base away.

The time point label, as the study defines it: newly diagnosed GD, antithyroid drugs for less than 3 months. For both TCR sequencing and RNA sequencing, RNA was extracted from PBMCs using TRIzol. Graves' disease was diagnosed according to American Thyroid Association guidelines. The patients came from an endocrinology department in Xi'an, China. From each patient, around 9 milliliters of peripheral blood was collected into an EDTA anticoagulant tube. Ficoll Paque Plus density gradient separation was used to isolate PBMCs, and no further T cell sorting was done. An Agilent 2100 Bioanalyzer and agarose gel were used to check RNA quality, while a NanoDrop 2000 measured RNA concentration. The same data also contributed to another study, on T cells in Graves' hyperthyroidism and ophthalmopathy. The second paper states: A patient counted as having stable Graves' hyperthyroidism if no progression to ophthalmopathy occurred over 18 months of follow-up. Hyperthyroidism patients were newly diagnosed, with disease duration under 2 months, and aged 18 to 65 years. Exclusion was applied to patients with uncontrolled infections, other autoimmune diseases, pregnancy or lactation. Clinical symptoms, serum thyroxine and TRAb, thyroid ultrasound, and orbital computed tomography formed the basis for the diagnoses. A first-round RT-PCR of the TCR CDR3 used the HTBI primer set with the Qiagen OneStep RT-PCR kit. Most expanded thyroid clonotypes (frequency above 0.001) were also detected in blood, a finding suggesting that blood repertoires may reflect thyroid immune responses. Ophthalmopathy was separated from stable hyperthyroidism by a 13 V-J signature model, with over 85% sensitivity and roughly 81% specificity obtained in cross-validation and 80%/75% obtained in testing. In validation, the model predicted progression to ophthalmopathy with 55% to 71% sensitivity and 72.22% specificity, a median of around six months before onset. TCR V-J signatures able to tell the groups apart were searched for in a discovery cohort of approximately 95 patients, of whom more than 40 had Graves' ophthalmopathy and 55 to 65 had stable Graves' hyperthyroidism. Prospective prediction of ophthalmopathy was tested in an independent validation cohort of fewer than 20 hyperthyroidism patients and approximately 17 patients who later progressed to ophthalmopathy. The approximately 100 discovery patients were divided at random into training and test sets in a 7:3 ratio. The study also compared thyroid tissue and blood T-cell repertoires from 6 or 7 Graves' hyperthyroidism patients. Following sampling, methimazole starting at 30 mg daily was given to hyperthyroidism patients, and high-dose intravenous methylprednisolone was given to ophthalmopathy patients. Libraries were constructed in a second round of multiplex PCR, after which size selection and purification were carried out. Sequencing of the libraries was done on an Illumina HiSeq2000 using paired-end 100 bp reads. SOAPnuke was used to process the raw data, removing reads that contained adapters or uncalled bases, had a mean Phred below 15, or lacked an exact match to the constant primer or identifier. High-quality paired reads were merged with COPE v1.2.5, and unique nucleotide sequences were defined as clonotypes. Clonotypes were aligned to IMGT TRBV, TRBD and TRBJ reference segments using MiTCR v1.1. The analysis was restricted to V-J combinations with a frequency above 0.0001, which together covered 99.2% of the repertoires. The TCS score was defined as F50 (clonal expansion) divided by E x V (chaos), with BLOSUM62-based TCRdist calculated between CDR3 peptides within each V-J. Welch's t-statistics and random forest reduced fewer than 600 V-J features to around 14, which were used in a naive Bayes classifier (R e1071). No statistical method was used to fix the sample size in advance, and group allocation was not hidden from the investigators. The paper reports TCR Vbeta CDR3 sequencing of over 130 peripheral blood samples: 40 to 45 ophthalmopathy, 70 to 85 hyperthyroidism and 17 progressor patients.

The sample consisted of peripheral blood mononuclear cells (PBMCs), taken at new diagnosis, from a patient treated with antithyroid drugs. This chain is built from TRBV3-1 and TRBJ2-3; the D region possibly corresponds to TRBD2 (6 bases align). The assigned J gene may be wrong: the sequence end matches TRBJ2-7 better. The source of this sequence is a woman aged 25 to 39 with Graves disease. Donor details come from another sample of the same person, matched by shared clones. The nucleotide sequence is TGTGCCAGCAGTTACGCTTGGGGGGTCTCCTACGAGCAGTACTTC. Translated, this gives CASSYAWGVSYEQYF.